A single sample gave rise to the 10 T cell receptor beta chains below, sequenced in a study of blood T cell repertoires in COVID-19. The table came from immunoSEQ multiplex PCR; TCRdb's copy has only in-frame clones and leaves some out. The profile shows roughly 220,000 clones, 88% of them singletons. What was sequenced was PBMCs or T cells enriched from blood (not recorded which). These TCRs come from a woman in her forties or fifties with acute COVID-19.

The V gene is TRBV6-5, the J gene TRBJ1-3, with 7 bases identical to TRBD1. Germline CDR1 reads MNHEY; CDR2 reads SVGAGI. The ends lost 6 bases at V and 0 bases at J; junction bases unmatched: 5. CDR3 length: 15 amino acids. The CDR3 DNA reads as TGTGCCAGCAGGCCACAGGGGAGCTCTGGAAACACCATATATTTT. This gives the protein CASRPQGSSGNTIYF.

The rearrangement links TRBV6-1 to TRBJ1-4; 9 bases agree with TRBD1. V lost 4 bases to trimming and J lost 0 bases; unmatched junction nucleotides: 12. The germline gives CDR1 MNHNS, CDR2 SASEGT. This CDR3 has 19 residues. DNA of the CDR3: TGTGCCAGCAGTGGTCGTTTTCGGGACAGGGAAGCAACTAATGAAAAACTGTTTTTT. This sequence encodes CASSGRFRDREATNEKLFF.

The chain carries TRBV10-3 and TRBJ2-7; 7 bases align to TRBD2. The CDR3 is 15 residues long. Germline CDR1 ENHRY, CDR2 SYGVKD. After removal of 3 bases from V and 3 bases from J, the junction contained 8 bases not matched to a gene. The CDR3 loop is CAISDDRAGNYEQYF. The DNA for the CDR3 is TGTGCCATCAGTGATGATCGAGCGGGGAACTACGAGCAGTACTTC.

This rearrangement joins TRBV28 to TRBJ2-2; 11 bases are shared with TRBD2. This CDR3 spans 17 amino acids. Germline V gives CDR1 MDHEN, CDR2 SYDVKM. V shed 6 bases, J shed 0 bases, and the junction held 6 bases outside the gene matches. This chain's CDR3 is CASRELAGAANTGELFF. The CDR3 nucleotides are TGTGCCAGCAGGGAACTAGCGGGAGCCGCGAACACCGGGGAGCTGTTTTTT.

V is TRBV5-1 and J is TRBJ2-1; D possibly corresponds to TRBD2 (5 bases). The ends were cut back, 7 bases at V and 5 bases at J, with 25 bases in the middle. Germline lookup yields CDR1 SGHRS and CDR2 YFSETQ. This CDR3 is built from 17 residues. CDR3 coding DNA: TGCGCCAGCGGCTACTATTGGAGGACCACGGGAAACAATGAGCAGTTCTTC. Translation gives CASGYYWRTTGNNEQFF.

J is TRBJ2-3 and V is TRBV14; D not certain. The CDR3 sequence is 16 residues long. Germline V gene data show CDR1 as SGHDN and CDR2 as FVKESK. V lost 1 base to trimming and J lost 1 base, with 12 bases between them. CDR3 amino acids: CASSQASLVGTDTQYF. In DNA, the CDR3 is TGTGCCAGCAGCCAAGCCTCTCTAGTGGGCACAGATACGCAGTATTTT.

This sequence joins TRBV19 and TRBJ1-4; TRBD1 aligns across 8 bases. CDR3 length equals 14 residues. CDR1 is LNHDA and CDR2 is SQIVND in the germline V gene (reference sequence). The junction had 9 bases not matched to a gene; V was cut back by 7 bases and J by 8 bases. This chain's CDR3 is CASTSDRVGEKLFF. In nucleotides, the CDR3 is TGTGCCAGTACCTCGGACAGGGTCGGGGAAAAACTGTTTTTT.

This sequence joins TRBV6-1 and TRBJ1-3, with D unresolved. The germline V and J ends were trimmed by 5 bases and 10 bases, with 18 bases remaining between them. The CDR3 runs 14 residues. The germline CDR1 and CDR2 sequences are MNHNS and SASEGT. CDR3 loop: CASSSGGRGRTIYF. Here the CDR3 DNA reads TGTGCCAGCAGTTCCGGTGGAAGAGGGCGGACCATATATTTT.

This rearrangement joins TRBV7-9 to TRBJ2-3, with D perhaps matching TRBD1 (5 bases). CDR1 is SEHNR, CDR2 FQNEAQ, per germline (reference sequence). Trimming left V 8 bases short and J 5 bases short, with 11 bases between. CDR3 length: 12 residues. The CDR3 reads CASGAGQDTQYF. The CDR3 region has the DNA TGTGCCAGCGGCGCTGGACAAGATACGCAGTATTTT.

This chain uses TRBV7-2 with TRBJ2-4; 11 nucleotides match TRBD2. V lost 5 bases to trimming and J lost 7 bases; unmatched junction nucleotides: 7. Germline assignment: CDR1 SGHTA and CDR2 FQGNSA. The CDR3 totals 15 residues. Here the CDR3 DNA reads TGTGCCAGCAGCCAATTAGCGGGAGGGAGTAACATTCAGTACTTC. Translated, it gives CASSQLAGGSNIQYF.